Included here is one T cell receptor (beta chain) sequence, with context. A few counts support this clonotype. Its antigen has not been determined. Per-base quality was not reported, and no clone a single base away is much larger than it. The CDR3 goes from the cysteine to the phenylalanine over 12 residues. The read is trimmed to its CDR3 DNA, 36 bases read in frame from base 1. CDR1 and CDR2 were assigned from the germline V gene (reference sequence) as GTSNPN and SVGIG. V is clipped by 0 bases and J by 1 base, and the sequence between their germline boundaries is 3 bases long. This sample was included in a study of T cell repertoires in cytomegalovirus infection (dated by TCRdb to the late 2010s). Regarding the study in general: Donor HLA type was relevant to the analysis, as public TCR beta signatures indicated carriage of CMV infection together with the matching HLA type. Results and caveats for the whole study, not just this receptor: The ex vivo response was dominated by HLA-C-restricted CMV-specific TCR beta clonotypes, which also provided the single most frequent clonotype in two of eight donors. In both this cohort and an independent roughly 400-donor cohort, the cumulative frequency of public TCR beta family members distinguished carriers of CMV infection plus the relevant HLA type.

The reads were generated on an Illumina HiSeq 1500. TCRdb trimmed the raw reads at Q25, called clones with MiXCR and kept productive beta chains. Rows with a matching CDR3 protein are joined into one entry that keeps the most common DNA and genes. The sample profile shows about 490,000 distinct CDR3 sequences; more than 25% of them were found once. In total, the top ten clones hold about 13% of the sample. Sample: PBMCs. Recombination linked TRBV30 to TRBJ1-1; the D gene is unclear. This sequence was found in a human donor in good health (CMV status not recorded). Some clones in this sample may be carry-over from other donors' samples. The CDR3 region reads CAWSVGNTEAFF. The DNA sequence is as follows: TGTGCCTGGAGTGTTGGGAACACTGAAGCTTTCTTT.